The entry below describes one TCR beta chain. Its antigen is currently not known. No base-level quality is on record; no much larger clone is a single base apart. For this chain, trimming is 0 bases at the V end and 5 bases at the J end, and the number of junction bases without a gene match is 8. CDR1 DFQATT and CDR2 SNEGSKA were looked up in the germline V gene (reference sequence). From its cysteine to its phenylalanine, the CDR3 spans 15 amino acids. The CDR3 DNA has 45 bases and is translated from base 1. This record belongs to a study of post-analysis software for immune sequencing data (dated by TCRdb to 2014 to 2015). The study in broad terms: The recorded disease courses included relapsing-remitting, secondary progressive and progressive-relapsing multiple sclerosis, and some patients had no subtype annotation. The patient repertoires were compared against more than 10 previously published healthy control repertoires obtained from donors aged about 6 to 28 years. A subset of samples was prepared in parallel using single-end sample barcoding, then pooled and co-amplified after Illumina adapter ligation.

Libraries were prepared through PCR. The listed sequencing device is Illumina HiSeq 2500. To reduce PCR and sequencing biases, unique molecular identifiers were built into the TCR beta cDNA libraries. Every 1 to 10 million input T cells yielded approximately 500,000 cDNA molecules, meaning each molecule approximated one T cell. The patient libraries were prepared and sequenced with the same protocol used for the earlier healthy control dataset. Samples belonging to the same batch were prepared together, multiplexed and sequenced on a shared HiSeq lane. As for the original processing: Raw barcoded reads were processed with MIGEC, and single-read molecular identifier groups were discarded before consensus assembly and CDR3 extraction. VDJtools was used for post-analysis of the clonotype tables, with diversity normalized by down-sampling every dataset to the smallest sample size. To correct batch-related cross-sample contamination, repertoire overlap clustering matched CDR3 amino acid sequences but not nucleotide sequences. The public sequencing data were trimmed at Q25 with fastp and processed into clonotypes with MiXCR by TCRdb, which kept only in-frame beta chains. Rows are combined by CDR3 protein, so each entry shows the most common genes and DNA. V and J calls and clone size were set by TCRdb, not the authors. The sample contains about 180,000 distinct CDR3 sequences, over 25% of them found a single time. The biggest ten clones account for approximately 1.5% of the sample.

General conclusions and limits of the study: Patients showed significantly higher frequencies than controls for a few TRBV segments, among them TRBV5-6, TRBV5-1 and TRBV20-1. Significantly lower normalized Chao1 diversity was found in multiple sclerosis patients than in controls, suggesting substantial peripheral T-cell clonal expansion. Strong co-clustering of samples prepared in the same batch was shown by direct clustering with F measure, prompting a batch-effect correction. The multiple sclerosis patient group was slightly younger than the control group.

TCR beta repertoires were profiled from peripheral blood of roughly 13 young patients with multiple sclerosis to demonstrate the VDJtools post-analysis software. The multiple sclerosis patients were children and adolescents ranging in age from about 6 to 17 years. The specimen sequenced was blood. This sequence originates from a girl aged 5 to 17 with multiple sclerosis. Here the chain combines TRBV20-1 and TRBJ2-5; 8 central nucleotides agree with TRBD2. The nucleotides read TGCAGTGCTAGAGATCAGGCGGGGGGTGGGGAGACCCAGTACTTC. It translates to CSARDQAGGGETQYF.